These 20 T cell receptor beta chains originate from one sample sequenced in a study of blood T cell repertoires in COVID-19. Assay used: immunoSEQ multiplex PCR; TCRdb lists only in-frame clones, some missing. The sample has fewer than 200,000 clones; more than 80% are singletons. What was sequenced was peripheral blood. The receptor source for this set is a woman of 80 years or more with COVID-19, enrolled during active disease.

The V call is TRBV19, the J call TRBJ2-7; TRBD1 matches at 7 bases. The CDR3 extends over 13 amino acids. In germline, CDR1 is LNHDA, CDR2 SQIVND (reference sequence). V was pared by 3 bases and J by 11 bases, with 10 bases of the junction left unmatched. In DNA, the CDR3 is TGTGCCAGTAGTATGGTGACAGGGCAGCAGAAGTACTTC. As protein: CASSMVTGQQKYF.

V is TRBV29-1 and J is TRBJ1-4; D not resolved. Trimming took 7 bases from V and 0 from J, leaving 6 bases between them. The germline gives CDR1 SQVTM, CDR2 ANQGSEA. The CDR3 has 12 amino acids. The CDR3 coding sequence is TGCAGCGCCGGGGCAACTAATGAAAAACTGTTTTTT. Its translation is CSAGATNEKLFF.

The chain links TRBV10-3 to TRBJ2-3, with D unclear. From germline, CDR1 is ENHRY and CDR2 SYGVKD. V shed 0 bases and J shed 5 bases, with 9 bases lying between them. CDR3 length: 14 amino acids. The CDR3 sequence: CAISESPGGDTQYF. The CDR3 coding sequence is TGTGCCATCAGTGAGTCCCCGGGTGGAGATACGCAGTATTTT.

In DNA, the CDR3 is TGTGCCACCCGTAGCGGGGACGTCCCCGGGGAGCTGTTTTTT. This sequence encodes CATRSGDVPGELFF. This chain joins TRBV10-3 and TRBJ2-2, with 8 bases aligning to TRBD2. The V and J ends lost 10 bases and 6 bases, in that order; junction bases with no gene match: 10. CDR3 size: 14 residues. The germline V gene encodes CDR1 ENHRY and CDR2 SYGVKD.

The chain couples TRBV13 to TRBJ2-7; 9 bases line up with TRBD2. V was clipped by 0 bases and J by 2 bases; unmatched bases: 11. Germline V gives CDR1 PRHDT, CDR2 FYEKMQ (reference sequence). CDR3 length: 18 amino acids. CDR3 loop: CASSLGRTGASGTYEQYF. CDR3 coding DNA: TGTGCCAGCAGCTTAGGTCGGACGGGGGCTAGCGGGACCTACGAGCAGTACTTC.

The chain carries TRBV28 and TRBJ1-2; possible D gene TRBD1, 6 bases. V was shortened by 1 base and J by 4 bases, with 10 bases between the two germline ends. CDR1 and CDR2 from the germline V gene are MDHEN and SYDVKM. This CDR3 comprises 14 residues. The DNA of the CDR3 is TGTGCCAGCAGTTTATCAACAGGGACCTATGGCTACACCTTC. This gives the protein CASSLSTGTYGYTF.

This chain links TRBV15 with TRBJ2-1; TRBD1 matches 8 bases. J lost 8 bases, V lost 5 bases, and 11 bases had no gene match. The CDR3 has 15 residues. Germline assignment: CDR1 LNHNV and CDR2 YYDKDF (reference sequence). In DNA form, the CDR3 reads TGTGCCACCAGCGTTCTTGGACAGGGTGACGATGAGCAGTTCTTC. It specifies CATSVLGQGDDEQFF. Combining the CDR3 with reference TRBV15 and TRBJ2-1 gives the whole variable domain DAMVIQNPRYQVTQFGKPVTLSCSQTLNHNVMYWYQQKSSQAPKLLFHYYDKDFNNEADTPDNFQSRRPNTSFCFLDIRSPGLGDTAMYLCATSVLGQGDDEQFFGPGTRLTVL.

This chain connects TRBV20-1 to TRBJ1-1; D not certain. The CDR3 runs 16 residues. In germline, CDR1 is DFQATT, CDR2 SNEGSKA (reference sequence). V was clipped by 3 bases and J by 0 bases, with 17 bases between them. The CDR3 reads CSASNQVNFMNTEAFF. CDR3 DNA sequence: TGCAGTGCTAGTAACCAGGTGAACTTCATGAACACTGAAGCTTTCTTT.

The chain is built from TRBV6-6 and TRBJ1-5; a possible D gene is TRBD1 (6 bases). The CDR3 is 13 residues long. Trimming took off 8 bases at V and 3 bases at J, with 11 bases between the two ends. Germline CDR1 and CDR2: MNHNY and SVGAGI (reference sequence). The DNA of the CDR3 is TGTGCCAGCTCGCAGGGGTTCAATCAGCCCCAGCATTTT. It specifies CASSQGFNQPQHF.

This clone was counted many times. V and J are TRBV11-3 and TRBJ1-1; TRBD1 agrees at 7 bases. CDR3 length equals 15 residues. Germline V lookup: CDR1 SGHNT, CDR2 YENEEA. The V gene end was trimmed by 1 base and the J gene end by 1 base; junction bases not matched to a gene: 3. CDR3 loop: CASSLGGQPNTEAFF. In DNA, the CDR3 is TGTGCCAGCAGCTTAGGGGGACAGCCGAACACTGAAGCTTTCTTT.

The CDR3 coding sequence is TGTGCCACCCAGGTGAGGCGGGGGGGCTACAATGAGCAGTTCTTC. Protein sequence: CATQVRRGGYNEQFF. The chain joins TRBV24-1 to TRBJ2-1, with 9 bases aligning to TRBD2. CDR3 size: 15 residues. J gave up 3 bases and V 9 bases, and 8 bases lay outside the gene matches. From germline, CDR1 is KGHDR and CDR2 SFDVKD.

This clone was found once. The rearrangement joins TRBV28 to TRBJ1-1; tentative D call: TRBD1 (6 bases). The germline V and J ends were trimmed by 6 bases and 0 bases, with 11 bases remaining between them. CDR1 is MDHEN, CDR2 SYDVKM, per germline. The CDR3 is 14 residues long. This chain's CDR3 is CASRYRVLNTEAFF. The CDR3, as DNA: TGTGCCAGCAGATACAGGGTTCTGAACACTGAAGCTTTCTTT.

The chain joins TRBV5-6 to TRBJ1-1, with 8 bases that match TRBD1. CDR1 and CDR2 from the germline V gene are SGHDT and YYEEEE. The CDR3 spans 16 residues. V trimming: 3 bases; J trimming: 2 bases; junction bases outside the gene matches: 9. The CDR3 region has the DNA TGTGCCAGCAGCTGGCGGACAGGGCGATCTAACACTGAAGCTTTCTTT. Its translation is CASSWRTGRSNTEAFF.

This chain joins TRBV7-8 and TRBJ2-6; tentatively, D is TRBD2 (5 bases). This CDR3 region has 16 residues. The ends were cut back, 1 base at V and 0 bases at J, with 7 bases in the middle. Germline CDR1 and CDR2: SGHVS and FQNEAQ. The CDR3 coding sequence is TGTGCCAGCAGCTTAGGGAGCGGCTCTGGGGCCAACGTCCTGACTTTC. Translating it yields CASSLGSGSGANVLTF.

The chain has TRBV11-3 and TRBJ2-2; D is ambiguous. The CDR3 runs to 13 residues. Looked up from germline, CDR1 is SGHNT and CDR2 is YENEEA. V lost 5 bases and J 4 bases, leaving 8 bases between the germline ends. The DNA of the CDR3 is TGTGCCAGCAGCCAGCGTGGCACCGGGGAGCTGTTTTTT. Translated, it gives CASSQRGTGELFF.

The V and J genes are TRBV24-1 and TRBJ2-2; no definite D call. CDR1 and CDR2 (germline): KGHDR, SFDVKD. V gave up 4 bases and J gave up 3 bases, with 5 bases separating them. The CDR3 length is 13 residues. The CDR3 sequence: CATSDLYTGELFF. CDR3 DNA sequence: TGTGCCACCAGTGACCTATACACCGGGGAGCTGTTTTTT.

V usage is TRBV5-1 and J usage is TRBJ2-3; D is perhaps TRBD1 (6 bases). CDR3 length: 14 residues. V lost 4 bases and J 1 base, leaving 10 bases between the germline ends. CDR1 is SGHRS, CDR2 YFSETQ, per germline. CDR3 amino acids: CASSRDIGTDTQYF. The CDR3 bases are TGCGCCAGCAGCCGGGACATAGGCACAGATACGCAGTATTTT.

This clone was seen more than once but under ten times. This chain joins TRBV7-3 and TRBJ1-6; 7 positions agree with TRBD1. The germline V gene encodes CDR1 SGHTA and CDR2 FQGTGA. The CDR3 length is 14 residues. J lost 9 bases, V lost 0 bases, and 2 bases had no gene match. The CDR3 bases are TGTGCCAGCAGCTTAACCGCAGGGGGTTCACCCCTCCACTTT. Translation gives CASSLTAGGSPLHF.

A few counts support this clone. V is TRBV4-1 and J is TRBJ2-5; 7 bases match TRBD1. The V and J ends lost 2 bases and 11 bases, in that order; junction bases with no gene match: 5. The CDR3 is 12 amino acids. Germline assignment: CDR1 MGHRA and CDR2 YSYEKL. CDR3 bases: TGCGCCAGCAGCCAACTAGGGACAGATCAGTACTTC. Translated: CASSQLGTDQYF.

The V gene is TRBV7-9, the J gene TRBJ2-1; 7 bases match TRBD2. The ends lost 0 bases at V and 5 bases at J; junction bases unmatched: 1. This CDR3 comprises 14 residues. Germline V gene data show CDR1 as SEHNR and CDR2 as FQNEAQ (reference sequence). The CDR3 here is CASSLAGGNNEQFF. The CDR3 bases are TGTGCCAGCAGCTTAGCGGGGGGGAACAATGAGCAGTTCTTC.